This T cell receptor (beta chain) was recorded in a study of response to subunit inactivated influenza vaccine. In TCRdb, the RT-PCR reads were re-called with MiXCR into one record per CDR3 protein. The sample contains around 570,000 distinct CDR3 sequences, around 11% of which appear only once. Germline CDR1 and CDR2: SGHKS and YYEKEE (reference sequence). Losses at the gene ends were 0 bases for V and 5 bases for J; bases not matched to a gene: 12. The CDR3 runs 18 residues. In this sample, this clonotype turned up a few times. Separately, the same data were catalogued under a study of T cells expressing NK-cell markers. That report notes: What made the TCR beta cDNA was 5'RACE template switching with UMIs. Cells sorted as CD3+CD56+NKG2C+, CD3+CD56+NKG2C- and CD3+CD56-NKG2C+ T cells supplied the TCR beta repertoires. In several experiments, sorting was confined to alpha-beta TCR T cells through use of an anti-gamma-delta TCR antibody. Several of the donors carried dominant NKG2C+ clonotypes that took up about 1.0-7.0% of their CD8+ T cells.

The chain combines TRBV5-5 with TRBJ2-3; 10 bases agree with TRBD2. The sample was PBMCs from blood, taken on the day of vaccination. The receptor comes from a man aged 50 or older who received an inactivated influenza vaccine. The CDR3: CASSLGAFRLAGEDTQYF. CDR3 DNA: TGTGCCAGCAGCTTGGGGGCCTTTCGGCTAGCGGGGGAAGATACGCAGTATTTT.